This T cell receptor beta chain was captured by sequencing in a study of shared clonotypes between healthy human individuals. General study findings and limits: The authors sampled blood alone, and tissue repertoires likely differ. Richness estimates generally favored naive over memory subsets.

At the deep level, the assay was run. Data came from immunoSEQ multiplex PCR; TCRdb stores just in-frame clones and leaves some out. The sample carries about 820,000 clones, more than 85% recorded once. V shed 8 bases, J shed 8 bases, and the junction held 10 bases outside the gene matches. In germline, CDR1 is MNHNS, CDR2 SASEGT. This CDR3 region has 13 residues. Naive CD8 cells were CD45RO-negative, positively selected for CCR7, excluding terminally differentiated effector memory CD45RA+ cells. All donors qualified as healthy HIV-negative adults and had experienced no recent acute infections or vaccinations. A remark on this clone: The antigen remains undetermined.

This chain uses TRBV6-1 with TRBJ1-1; 8 bases are shared with TRBD1. The sequence was obtained from a man younger than 40 in good health. The sequenced sample consisted of naive CD8+ T cells sorted from blood. The CDR3 nucleotides are TGTGCCAGCGGATGGCAGGGGGCACACGAAGCTTTCTTT. Amino acids: CASGWQGAHEAFF.